One T cell receptor (beta chain) is described in this entry. Its target is not known. Time point here: recipient sample about 28 days before transplant, after cytoreduction. Samples: about 28 days before transplant, then days 30, 100 and 180 after. This sample was taken from a study of T cell clonotyping in hematopoietic cell transplantation. Study details: Recipients' pretransplant samples followed cytoreduction. General study results and limits: After transplant, recipient diversity fell while pathologically expanded clonotypes grew through day 180. No sorting was done, leaving CD4 and CD8 contributions mixed.

CDR3 length equals 19 residues. CDR1 SGHVS and CDR2 FQNEAQ come from the germline V gene. Germline trimming cut 6 bases from V and 2 bases from J; bases unmatched to any gene: 17. The assay was immunoSEQ multiplex PCR, and TCRdb's table has in-frame clones only and misses some. This sample has more than 40,000 clones, with 85% found just once. This chain links TRBV7-8 with TRBJ2-2; TRBD1 matches at 8 bases. This TCR was sampled from a man aged 55-75 years with acute myeloid leukemia. Some clones in this sample may be carry-over from other donors' samples. Source: peripheral blood mononuclear cells, taken before stem cell transplant. CDR3 sequence reads: CASRPDRALRTFNTGELFF. CDR3 nucleotide sequence: TGTGCCAGCAGGCCGGACAGGGCCCTTAGAACCTTTAACACCGGGGAGCTGTTTTTT. The variable domain in full, completed from reference TRBV7-8 and TRBJ2-2, reads GAGVSQSPRYKVAKRGQDVALRCDPISGHVSLFWYQQALGQGPEFLTYFQNEAQLDKSGLPSDRFFAERPEGSVSTLKIQRTQQEDSAVYLCASRPDRALRTFNTGELFFGEGSRLTVL.